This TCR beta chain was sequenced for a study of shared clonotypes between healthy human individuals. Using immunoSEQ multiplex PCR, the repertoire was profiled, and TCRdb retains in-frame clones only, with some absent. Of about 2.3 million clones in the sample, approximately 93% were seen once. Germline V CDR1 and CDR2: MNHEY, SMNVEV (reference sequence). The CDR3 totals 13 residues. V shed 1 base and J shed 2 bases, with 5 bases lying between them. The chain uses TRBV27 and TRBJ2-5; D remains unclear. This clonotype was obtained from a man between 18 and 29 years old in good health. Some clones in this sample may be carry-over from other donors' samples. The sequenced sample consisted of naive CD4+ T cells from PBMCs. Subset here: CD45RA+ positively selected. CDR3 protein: CASSLFRQETQYF. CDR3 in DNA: TGTGCCAGCAGTTTATTTCGTCAAGAGACCCAGTACTTC.